Listed here are 30 T cell receptor beta chains from one sample, sequenced in a study of T-cell reconstitution after alpha-beta-depleted transplantation in children. The TCRbeta library incorporated unique molecular identifiers. TCRdb passed the PCR reads through MiXCR, listing each CDR3 protein once. The profile shows around 600,000 distinct CDR3 sequences, 10% of them singletons. The starting material was PBMCs from the stem cell graft donor, obtained from the stem cell graft. The receptors derive from a human donor who donated a stem cell graft to a child with acute myeloid leukemia.

This clonotype showed up just a few times. The chain combines TRBV12-3 or TRBV12-4 with TRBJ1-4; D call uncertain. V was pared by 1 base and J by 7 bases, with 13 bases between. The CDR3 is 15 amino acids. The CDR3 DNA reads as TGTGCCAGCAGTTTAGTCCTTACCCGGGGTGAAAAACTGTTTTTT. Protein product: CASSLVLTRGEKLFF.

The chain uses TRBV4-2 and TRBJ2-1; 8 bases are shared with TRBD2. CDR3 length: 16 residues. The V segment lost 2 bases and the J segment 2 bases; nucleotides outside the gene matches: 5. Germline CDR1 LGHNA, CDR2 YNFKEQ. The CDR3 DNA reads as TGTGCCAGCAGCCAAAATATACTAGCGGCCTACAATGAGCAGTTCTTC. It codes for CASSQNILAAYNEQFF.

V and J are TRBV27 and TRBJ2-7; D assignment may be TRBD1 or TRBD2 (5 bases each). V lost 5 bases, J lost 6 bases, and 14 bases lay in between. CDR1 is MNHEY, CDR2 SMNVEV, per germline (reference sequence). This CDR3 spans 13 amino acids. This CDR3 is CASSPGRGREQYF. CDR3 sequence (DNA): TGTGCCAGCAGTCCGGGACGGGGCCGCGAGCAGTACTTC.

This clonotype has ten or more counts. The V gene is TRBV11-2, the J gene TRBJ1-1; a possible D gene is TRBD1 (6 bases). The V end was cut by 5 bases, the J end by 2 bases, with 15 bases between. Germline CDR1 is SGHAT and CDR2 is FQNNGV. This CDR3 region has 15 residues. CDR3 sequence reads: CASSRIPQGNTEAFF. The DNA for the CDR3 is TGTGCCAGCAGCCGTATCCCACAGGGAAACACTGAAGCTTTCTTT.

This chain uses TRBV7-3 with TRBJ2-1; no firm D call. CDR1 and CDR2 (germline): SGHTA, FQGTGA. The CDR3 length is 14 residues. V shed 1 base and J shed 9 bases, with 13 bases lying between them. The DNA for the CDR3 is TGTGCCAGCAGCTTAAATCCCTACCAAACTGAGCAGTTCTTC. Encoded protein: CASSLNPYQTEQFF. Full variable domain (outside the CDR3, taken from reference TRBV7-3 and TRBJ2-1): GAGVSQTPSNKVTEKGKYVELRCDPISGHTALYWYRQSLGQGPEFLIYFQGTGAADDSGLPNDRFFAVRPEGSVSTLKIQRTERGDSAVYLCASSLNPYQTEQFFGPGTRLTVL.

The chain has TRBV20-1 and TRBJ1-1, with D perhaps matching TRBD1 (5 bases). The CDR3 sequence is 12 residues long. V gave up 2 bases and J gave up 7 bases, with 11 bases separating them. Germline V lookup: CDR1 DFQATT, CDR2 SNEGSKA (reference sequence). The DNA for the CDR3 is TGCAGTGCTAGAACCAGACAGTTTGAAGCTTTCTTT. Translating it yields CSARTRQFEAFF.

This clonotype came up many times. The chain combines TRBV6-6 with TRBJ1-1; no clear D. The V gene's germline CDR1 is MNHNY and CDR2 SVGAGI (reference sequence). This CDR3 is built from 13 residues. Deletions cut 0 bases from V and 7 bases from J, with 9 bases between. The CDR3 sequence is CASSYSPGVEAFF. The CDR3 bases are TGTGCCAGCAGTTACTCGCCCGGGGTTGAAGCTTTCTTT.

This clonotype has only a few counts. The chain links TRBV4-2 to TRBJ2-7, with TRBD1 matching over 8 bases. The trim removed 3 bases at V and 5 bases at J, leaving 6 bases unmatched. This CDR3 comprises 14 residues. Germline V CDR1 and CDR2: LGHNA, YNFKEQ. CDR3 sequence reads: CASSQWGQDNEQYF. CDR3 nucleotides: TGTGCCAGCAGCCAGTGGGGACAGGACAACGAGCAGTACTTC.

This chain links TRBV29-1 with TRBJ2-1, with a possible D match to TRBD2 (5 bases). Trimming cost V 6 bases and J 0 bases, with 15 bases left between them. Germline V gene sequence: CDR1 SQVTM, CDR2 ANQGSEA. CDR3 size: 15 residues. The CDR3 region is CSVSLAQSSYNEQFF. In DNA, the CDR3 is TGCAGCGTCTCCCTAGCCCAGAGCTCCTACAATGAGCAGTTCTTC.

This chain links TRBV2 with TRBJ2-2; 12 bases are shared with TRBD2. Germline assignment: CDR1 SNHLY and CDR2 FYNNEI. The CDR3 sequence is 16 residues long. The V and J ends lost 7 bases and 3 bases, in that order; junction bases with no gene match: 6. This chain's CDR3 is CASIMGLAGDTGELFF. The CDR3 DNA reads TGTGCCAGCATCATGGGACTAGCGGGTGACACCGGGGAGCTGTTTTTT. Full variable domain (missing parts from reference TRBV2 and TRBJ2-2): EPEVTQTPSHQVTQMGQEVILRCVPISNHLYFYWYRQILGQKVEFLVSFYNNEISEKSEIFDDQFSVERPDGSNFTLKIRSTKLEDSAMYFCASIMGLAGDTGELFFGEGSRLTVL.

This clonotype has at least ten counts. V usage is TRBV27 and J usage is TRBJ1-1, with TRBD1 as a possible D gene (6 bases). The CDR3 spans 14 residues. Germline V gene sequence: CDR1 MNHEY, CDR2 SMNVEV (reference sequence). The V end lost 5 bases, the J end lost 2 bases, and 12 bases lay between the germline ends. The CDR3 nucleotides read TGTGCCAGCAGTCCCGGGACACCTAACACTGAAGCTTTCTTT. Its translation is CASSPGTPNTEAFF.

This clonotype was observed a few times. V usage is TRBV5-1 and J usage is TRBJ2-3; D remains unclear. Trimming pared 2 bases from V and 1 base from J, leaving 14 bases between. The length of the CDR3 is 16 residues. The germline gives CDR1 SGHRS, CDR2 YFSETQ. CDR3 protein: CASSFDGNSGTDTQYF. The CDR3 DNA follows: TGCGCCAGCAGCTTTGACGGAAACTCCGGCACAGATACGCAGTATTTT.

The rearrangement links TRBV5-1 to TRBJ2-7; no clear D gene. This CDR3 contains 13 residues. Germline V lookup: CDR1 SGHRS, CDR2 YFSETQ. Trimming took 4 bases from V and 7 from J, leaving 15 bases between them. The CDR3 region has the DNA TGCGCCAGCAGCATGGAGCTTTGGCGTGAGCAGTACTTC. Its protein product is CASSMELWREQYF.

The V gene is TRBV3-1, the J gene TRBJ2-4, with TRBD2 matching 10 bases. Germline values: CDR1 LGHDT, CDR2 YNNKEL (reference sequence). CDR3 length: 14 residues. The V and J ends lost 5 bases and 6 bases, in that order; junction bases with no gene match: 4. The DNA for the CDR3 is TGTGCCAGCAGCGGGACTAGCGTGGTAAACATTCAGTACTTC. This gives the protein CASSGTSVVNIQYF.

This clonotype was picked up a small number of times. The chain has TRBV5-1 and TRBJ2-3, with D uncertain. Germline loops: CDR1 SGHRS, CDR2 YFSETQ. V was shortened by 0 bases and J by 8 bases, with 10 bases between the two germline ends. The CDR3 length is 13 residues. Here the CDR3 reads CASSLAPDGTQYF. The CDR3 DNA sequence: TGCGCCAGCAGCTTGGCCCCAGACGGTACGCAGTATTTT.

This clonotype was seen repeatedly, ten times or more. J is TRBJ2-1 and V is TRBV5-1; D is unclear. Germline values: CDR1 SGHRS, CDR2 YFSETQ. The CDR3 has 14 amino acids. V lost 4 bases and J 8 bases, leaving 16 bases between the germline ends. The CDR3 coding sequence is TGCGCCAGCAGCGACGAGGACGTTGGCGATGAGCAGTTCTTC. This codes for CASSDEDVGDEQFF. Together with reference TRBV5-1 and TRBJ2-1, the CDR3 gives the full variable domain: KAGVTQTPRYLIKTRGQQVTLSCSPISGHRSVSWYQQTPGQGLQFLFEYFSETQRNKGNFPGRFSGRQFSNSRSEMNVSTLELGDSALYLCASSDEDVGDEQFFGPGTRLTVL.

This clonotype was counted a few times. V usage is TRBV5-1 and J usage is TRBJ2-7; TRBD1 agrees at 7 bases. After removal of 3 bases from V and 9 bases from J, the junction contained 12 bases not matched to a gene. The CDR3 extends over 14 amino acids. Per the germline V gene, CDR1 is SGHRS and CDR2 is YFSETQ. CDR3 residues: CASSSQQGSKVQYF. The CDR3 DNA reads as TGCGCCAGCAGCTCGCAACAGGGGTCCAAAGTGCAGTACTTC.

This clonotype was detected a few times. A junction end diverges from the germline sequence, so it may reflect a read error. V and J are TRBV20-1 and TRBJ2-7; D is possibly TRBD1 (6 bases). Germline V gene sequence: CDR1 DFQATT, CDR2 SNEGSKA (reference sequence). The CDR3 sequence is 12 residues long. CDR3 DNA: TGCAGTGCTAGACAGGGGCAGCCACCTAGGGACTTC. This codes for CSARQGQPPRDF.

This clonotype was counted between two and nine times. The genes are TRBV6-2 or TRBV6-3 and TRBJ2-2; 11 nucleotides line up with TRBD2. The V gene end was trimmed by 0 bases and the J gene end by 4 bases; junction bases not matched to a gene: 4. Germline-derived CDR1 and CDR2 are MNHEY and SVGEGT. CDR3 length equals 17 residues. The DNA of the CDR3 is TGTGCCAGCAGTTACTCGGGGGGACTAGCGGTCACCGGGGAGCTGTTTTTT. Its protein product is CASSYSGGLAVTGELFF.

This clonotype was counted a few times. This chain links TRBV7-9 with TRBJ2-1; a weak D match, TRBD2 (6 bases). Trimming took 5 bases from V and 6 from J, leaving 11 bases between them. The CDR3 has 13 amino acids. Germline lookup yields CDR1 SEHNR and CDR2 FQNEAQ (reference sequence). The CDR3 coding sequence is TGTGCCAGCAGCCGTTCTAGCGCCAATGAGCAGTTCTTC. As protein: CASSRSSANEQFF.

The chain couples TRBV6-1 to TRBJ2-1; 11 bases align to TRBD2. Trimming took 2 bases from V and 0 from J; bases not matched to a gene: 9. The CDR3 totals 19 residues. From germline, CDR1 is MNHNS and CDR2 SASEGT. The CDR3 is CASSERSTSGTSSYNEQFF. The CDR3 nucleotides read TGTGCCAGCAGTGAAAGATCGACTAGCGGGACGAGCTCCTACAATGAGCAGTTCTTC.

This clonotype was observed many times. The genes are TRBV7-3 and TRBJ2-3, with 7 positions matching TRBD1. V trimming: 2 bases; J trimming: 4 bases; junction bases outside the gene matches: 3. This CDR3 spans 14 amino acids. Germline V lookup: CDR1 SGHTA, CDR2 FQGTGA. The CDR3 spells CASSLRQGADTQYF. CDR3 nucleotide sequence: TGTGCCAGCAGCTTACGACAGGGTGCAGATACGCAGTATTTT.

This clonotype came up a few times. This chain links TRBV12-3 or TRBV12-4 with TRBJ1-1; 8 nucleotides align to TRBD1. This CDR3 comprises 14 residues. V was clipped by 7 bases and J by 3 bases; unmatched bases: 7. The CDR3 nucleotides read TGTGCCAGCACTAGGGACAGGTCACACACTGAAGCTTTCTTT. Amino acids: CASTRDRSHTEAFF.

This clonotype appeared a few times. This rearrangement joins TRBV20-1 to TRBJ1-5; 7 bases are shared with TRBD1. The trim removed 1 base at V and 3 bases at J, leaving 3 bases unmatched. The CDR3 runs 14 residues. Looked up from germline, CDR1 is DFQATT and CDR2 is SNEGSKA (reference sequence). The CDR3 bases are TGCAGTGCTAGAGTACAGGGGAACAATCAGCCCCAGCATTTT. Translating gives CSARVQGNNQPQHF.

The chain carries TRBV12-5 and TRBJ2-2; tentative D call: TRBD1 (6 bases). CDR3 size: 15 residues. Trimming took 0 bases from V and 2 from J, leaving 7 bases between them. Germline V CDR1 and CDR2: LGHNT, FRNRAP. CDR3 sequence (DNA): TGTGCTAGTGGTTTGGTACAGGGTAACACCGGGGAGCTGTTTTTT. Translation: CASGLVQGNTGELFF. The variable domain in full, with the rest retrieved from reference TRBV12-5 and TRBJ2-2, is DARVTQTPRHKVTEMGQEVTMRCQPILGHNTVFWYRQTMMQGLELLAYFRNRAPLDDSGMPKDRFSAEMPDATLATLKIQPSEPRDSAVYFCASGLVQGNTGELFFGEGSRLTVL.

A few counts support this clonotype. CDR3 in amino acids: CAISEKGGAKNIQYF. As DNA, the CDR3 is TGTGCCATCAGTGAAAAGGGTGGAGCCAAAAACATTCAGTACTTC. The rearrangement links TRBV10-3 to TRBJ2-4; D is undetermined. Germline values: CDR1 ENHRY, CDR2 SYGVKD. Trimming pared 3 bases from V and 0 bases from J, leaving 9 bases between. The CDR3 runs 15 residues.

Only a few counts were recorded for this clonotype. CDR3 DNA: TGTGCCATCAGTGAGACTGGGACTAGCACCGAGACCCAGTACTTC. Translation: CAISETGTSTETQYF. The V and J genes are TRBV10-3 and TRBJ2-5, with 9 bases that match TRBD2. This CDR3 region has 15 residues. The germline V gene encodes CDR1 ENHRY and CDR2 SYGVKD. Trimming took 2 bases from V and 5 from J; bases not matched to a gene: 6.

In this sample, this clonotype turned up a few times. V is TRBV20-1 and J is TRBJ2-1; D is possibly TRBD2 (6 bases). Germline CDR1 DFQATT, CDR2 SNEGSKA (reference sequence). There are 9 residues in the CDR3. The CDR3 bases are TGCGCCGACCCGCGGGAACGGTTCTTC. This gives the protein CADPRERFF.

This clonotype was seen repeatedly, ten times or more. The chain has TRBV29-1 and TRBJ2-7, with TRBD2 matching 11 bases. Per the germline V gene, CDR1 is SQVTM and CDR2 is ANQGSEA. There are 13 residues in the CDR3. CDR3 sequence (DNA): TGCAGTGCGACTAGCGGGGCGACCTACGAGCAGTACTTC. It translates to CSATSGATYEQYF.

The chain joins TRBV27 to TRBJ2-7, with D perhaps TRBD1 or TRBD2 (5 bases each). Germline values: CDR1 MNHEY, CDR2 SMNVEV (reference sequence). The CDR3 sequence is 13 residues long. The V gene lost 7 bases and the J gene lost 5 bases, with 15 bases spanning the gap. This CDR3 is CASMGEGRNEQYF. The DNA of the CDR3 is TGTGCCAGCATGGGAGAGGGGCGGAACGAGCAGTACTTC.